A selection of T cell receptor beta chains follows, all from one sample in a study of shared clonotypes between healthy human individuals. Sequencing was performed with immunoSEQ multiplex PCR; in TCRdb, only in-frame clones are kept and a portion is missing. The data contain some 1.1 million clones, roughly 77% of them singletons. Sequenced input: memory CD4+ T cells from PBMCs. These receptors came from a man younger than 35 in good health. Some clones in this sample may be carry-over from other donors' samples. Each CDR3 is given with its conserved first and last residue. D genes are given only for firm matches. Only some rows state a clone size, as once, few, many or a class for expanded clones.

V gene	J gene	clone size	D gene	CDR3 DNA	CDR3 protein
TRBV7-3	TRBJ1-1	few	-	TGTGCCAGCAGCTTAACCCTGAACACTGAAGCTTTCTTT	CASSLTLNTEAFF
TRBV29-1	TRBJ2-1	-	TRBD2	TGCAGCGCCCGGGACTACTCCTACAATGAGCAGTTCTTC	CSARDYSYNEQFF
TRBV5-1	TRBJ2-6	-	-	TGCGCCAGCAGCTTGCCGAGGGACCCTGGGGCCAACGTCCTGACTTTC	CASSLPRDPGANVLTF
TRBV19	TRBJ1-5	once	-	TGTGCCAGTAGCAAAAAAGGTGATAGCAATCAGCCCCAGCATTTT	CASSKKGDSNQPQHF
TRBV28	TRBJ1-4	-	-	TGTGCCAGCAGTGCGTTTCAGGGGAGGACTAATGAAAAACTGTTTTTT	CASSAFQGRTNEKLFF
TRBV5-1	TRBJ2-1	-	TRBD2	TGCGCCAGCAGCATACGAGCCGGGACTAGCGCGTACAATGAGCAGTTCTTC	CASSIRAGTSAYNEQFF
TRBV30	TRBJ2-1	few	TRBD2	TGTGCCTGGCGGACTAGCTCCAATGAGCAGTTCTTC	CAWRTSSNEQFF
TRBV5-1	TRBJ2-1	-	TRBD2	TGCGCCAGCAGCTTGCTAGCGGGGAACTACAATGAGCAGTTCTTC	CASSLLAGNYNEQFF
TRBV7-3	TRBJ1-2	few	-	TGTGCCAGCAGTCAGGGGCTAGGCTATGGCTACACCTTC	CASSQGLGYGYTF
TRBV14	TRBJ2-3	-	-	TGTGCCAGCAGCCAAGATAATTCGGATACGCAGTATTTT	CASSQDNSDTQYF
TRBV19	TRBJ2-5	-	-	TGTGCCAGTAGTCGGGGCGGGACCCAGTACTTC	CASSRGGTQYF
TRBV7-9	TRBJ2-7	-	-	TGTGCCAGCAGCTTAGCCCGGCTTCGGGAGCAGTACTTC	CASSLARLREQYF
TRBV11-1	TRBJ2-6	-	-	TGTGCCAGCGGACCTATCTCTGGGGCCAACGTCCTGACTTTC	CASGPISGANVLTF
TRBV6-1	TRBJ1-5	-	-	TGTGCCAGCAGGGGGAGTGGGGGCGGAAATCAGCCCCAGCATTTT	CASRGSGGGNQPQHF
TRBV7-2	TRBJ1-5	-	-	TGTGCCAGCAGCCCGAGGGCAGGGGTGGGACAGCCCCAGCATTTT	CASSPRAGVGQPQHF
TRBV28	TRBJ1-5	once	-	TGTGCCAGCAGTTTATGGACGGATAGCAATCAGCCCCAGCATTTT	CASSLWTDSNQPQHF
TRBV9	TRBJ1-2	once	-	TGTGCCAGCAGCGTAGACCGGGGATACGGCTACACATTC	CASSVDRGYGYTF
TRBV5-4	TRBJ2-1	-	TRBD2	TGTGCCAGCAGCCCAGACGGCGGGAGTAGAAGGGATGAGCAGTTCTTC	CASSPDGGSRRDEQFF
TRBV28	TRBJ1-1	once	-	TGTGCCAGCACCCTACCGAGGGGGAACTTGAACACTGAAGCTTTCTTT	CASTLPRGNLNTEAFF
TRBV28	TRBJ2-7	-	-	TGTGCCAGCACCAGTCGACTAGAGGGGTCTGACGAGCAGTACTTC	CASTSRLEGSDEQYF
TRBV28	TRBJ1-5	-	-	TGTGCCAGCAGTTTATATAGCAGAGGGGGCAATCAGCCCCAGCATTTT	CASSLYSRGGNQPQHF
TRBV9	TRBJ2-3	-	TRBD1	TGTGCCAGCAGCGTAGGGGTCAGGGGGTCAGATACGCAGTATTTT	CASSVGVRGSDTQYF
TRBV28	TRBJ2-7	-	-	TGTGCCTCACAGGCCCGGGTCTACGAGCAGTACTTC	CASQARVYEQYF
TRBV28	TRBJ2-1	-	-	TGTGCCAGCAGTTTAAGAAGTACCCAGTTCTTC	CASSLRSTQFF